Listed below are T cell receptor beta chains from one sample, sequenced in a study of T cell responses to AZD1222 COVID-19 vaccine. TCRdb's table, derived via immunoSEQ multiplex PCR, lists solely in-frame clones and lacks some. Counted here are about 140,000 clones, approximately 89% occurring once; the ten biggest clones make up roughly 1.5%. The material sequenced was peripheral blood, taken 28 days after the second AZD1222 dose. The receptors shown here come from an adult who received the AZD1222 COVID-19 vaccine. Both conserved end residues are part of each CDR3. A D gene is named only where the DNA matches it firmly.

>TRBV15|TRBJ2-7|TRBD2
CATSPGSAGDIHEQYF
>TRBV6-2/TRBV6-3|TRBJ1-5|.
CASSYPEPYSNQPQHF
>TRBV7-2|TRBJ2-3|.
CASSLDPAFVTDTQYF
>TRBV11-2|TRBJ1-6|TRBD1
CASSRDRDNSPLHF
>TRBV6-5|TRBJ1-3|.
CASSYYSSGNTIYF
>TRBV7-9|TRBJ2-5|.
CASSPRTVQETQYF
>TRBV28|TRBJ1-2|.
CASTRDLYGYTF
>TRBV27|TRBJ2-3|.
CASSFVLGLDTQYF
>TRBV2|TRBJ1-6|TRBD1
CASRGQVSNSPLHF
>TRBV24-1|TRBJ2-1|.
CATSDRGLSEQFF
>TRBV10-3|TRBJ2-5|.
CAISEAADYQETQYF
>TRBV4-1|TRBJ1-5|.
CASSQEQMGNQPQHF
>TRBV12-3/TRBV12-4|TRBJ1-6|.
CASTAAGSPLHF
>TRBV28|TRBJ2-1|TRBD1
CASSSSGTGDHEQFF
>TRBV7-2|TRBJ1-2|TRBD1
CASSLDPQGALNYGYTF
>TRBV4-1|TRBJ2-7|TRBD2
CASSQDSGRASYEQYF
>TRBV7-3|TRBJ2-2|.
CASSSGQGGAGELFF
>TRBV7-6|TRBJ2-3|TRBD1
CASSLSDRGTGDTQYF
>TRBV27|TRBJ2-5|.
CASRPDWADQETQYF
>TRBV21-1|TRBJ2-7|.
CASSKGPKGDRVDNEQYF
>TRBV11-3|TRBJ2-5|.
CASSSWETQYF
>TRBV3-1/TRBV3-2|TRBJ2-1|TRBD2
CASSQHPSGRDNEQFF
>TRBV28|TRBJ2-3|.
CASSLLSLSTDTQYF
>TRBV29-1|TRBJ1-2|.
CSVDDGPYGYTF
>TRBV6-5|TRBJ2-1|.
CASTEGSSSSNEQFF
>TRBV7-3|TRBJ2-3|.
CASSSLPAGDTQYF
>TRBV5-8|TRBJ1-2|.
CASSLGGAFTANYGYTF
>TRBV5-1|TRBJ2-7|.
CASSTELGSVHEQYF
>TRBV27|TRBJ1-4|.
CASSIRHGGGEKLFF
>TRBV9|TRBJ2-1|TRBD1
CASTMTPQGAFDEQFF
>TRBV7-9|TRBJ1-2|.
CASSPGVPYGYTF
>TRBV12-3/TRBV12-4|TRBJ1-2|.
CASSLGRGYTF
>TRBV7-9|TRBJ2-1|TRBD1
CASSSRDRGHEQFF
>TRBV7-2|TRBJ1-5|.
CASSSQGGNQPQHF
>TRBV19|TRBJ1-1|.
CASSIGRNTEAFF
>TRBV19|TRBJ2-2|.
CASSNLGGELFF
>TRBV5-5|TRBJ1-2|.
CASSFGLSDDYGYTF
>TRBV7-9|TRBJ1-4|.
CASSPWQGGANEKLFF
>TRBV7-3|TRBJ2-5|.
CASSLTGGGETQYF
>TRBV4-3|TRBJ2-3|.
CASSPKRGARDPRDTQYF
>TRBV6-5|TRBJ2-5|.
CASSHRGVQTQYF
>TRBV23-1|TRBJ2-1|TRBD2
CASSRGNSGRLEFF
>TRBV20-1|TRBJ2-5|.
CSAREGSYF
>TRBV20-1|TRBJ2-5|.
CSARHVETQYF
>TRBV28|TRBJ1-1|.
CASSLGYTEAFF
>TRBV6-2/TRBV6-3|TRBJ2-1|.
CASSYYSVNEQFF
>TRBV30|TRBJ1-3|.
CAWSGGISGNTIYF
>TRBV5-6|TRBJ2-7|.
CASSLDTRGYEQYF
>TRBV7-2|TRBJ2-1|TRBD2
CASSLVGGRNHNEQFF
>TRBV7-2|TRBJ1-1|.
CASSLGLGTEAFF
>TRBV4-1|TRBJ1-1|.
CASFNPAGANTEAFF
>TRBV27|TRBJ1-2|.
CASSLNVQGLGWGYTF
>TRBV27|TRBJ2-6|.
CASRPSGANVLTF